This T cell receptor beta chain was documented in a study of blood T cell repertoires in COVID-19. Study-wide background: Nucleic acid was either cDNA or gDNA, and it came from T cells, B-cell-depleted T cells, or PBMCs.

The study recruited people aged roughly 18 to 89 years across more than 20 US areas. Generated by immunoSEQ multiplex PCR, the TCRdb table keeps only in-frame clones and is missing some. This sample carries about 180,000 clones, 80% to 90% of them seen once, and the ten largest clones take around 2.3%. The sample taken for sequencing was PBMCs or T cells enriched from blood (not recorded which). This sequence was found in a woman in her thirties or forties with acute COVID-19.

The CDR3 reads CASSLRGMDTEAFF. CDR3 in DNA: TGTGCCAGCAGCTTGCGAGGGATGGACACTGAAGCTTTCTTT. The chain links TRBV5-6 to TRBJ1-1; D gene unclear. This CDR3 comprises 14 residues. The germline V gene has CDR1 SGHDT and CDR2 YYEEEE. The V and J ends lost 1 base and 3 bases respectively, with 10 bases between them.